This is a list of T cell receptor beta chains from one sample in a study of blood T cell repertoires in COVID-19. Clones were sequenced by immunoSEQ multiplex PCR, and TCRdb holds only the in-frame ones, with some missing. The data contain 300,000 or so clones, roughly 90% of them singletons. Sample: PBMCs or T cells enriched from blood (not recorded which). The origin of the receptors is a man between 60 and 75 years old who had recovered from COVID-19. CDR3s include the opening cysteine and the closing phenylalanine or tryptophan. Fields, in order: V gene, clone size, J gene, D gene, CDR3 protein, CDR3 DNA. A D gene is named only where the DNA matches it firmly. The listing skips clone size in some rows; elsewhere it reads once, few, many or a size class.

v_call: TRBV15; clone_size: NA; j_call: TRBJ1-1; d_call: TRBD1; cdr3_aa: CATSRDPRDRHTEAFF; cdr3_nt: TGTGCCACCAGCAGAGATCCCCGGGACAGACACACTGAAGCTTTCTTT
v_call: TRBV9; clone_size: NA; j_call: TRBJ2-2; d_call: NA; cdr3_aa: CASSVSSSTGELFF; cdr3_nt: TGTGCCAGCAGCGTCTCGTCCAGCACCGGGGAGCTGTTTTTT
v_call: TRBV6-1; clone_size: NA; j_call: TRBJ1-5; d_call: NA; cdr3_aa: CASSEFEGDQPQHF; cdr3_nt: TGTGCCAGCAGTGAATTTGAGGGCGATCAGCCCCAGCATTTT
v_call: TRBV13; clone_size: NA; j_call: TRBJ1-6; d_call: TRBD1; cdr3_aa: CASSLTRTGRVSPLHF; cdr3_nt: TGTGCCAGCAGCTTAACCCGGACAGGCCGCGTTTCACCCCTCCACTTT
v_call: TRBV5-1; clone_size: NA; j_call: TRBJ1-1; d_call: NA; cdr3_aa: CASTKAGGRVTEAFF; cdr3_nt: TGCGCCAGCACAAAAGCGGGGGGACGTGTCACTGAAGCTTTCTTT
v_call: TRBV30; clone_size: NA; j_call: TRBJ1-3; d_call: TRBD1; cdr3_aa: CASTGEAGNTIYF; cdr3_nt: TGTGCCTCGACAGGGGAAGCGGGAAACACCATATATTTT
v_call: TRBV7-9; clone_size: NA; j_call: TRBJ1-4; d_call: TRBD1; cdr3_aa: CASSRTGFEKLFF; cdr3_nt: TGTGCCAGCAGCAGGACAGGGTTTGAAAAACTGTTTTTT
v_call: TRBV29-1; clone_size: NA; j_call: TRBJ2-6; d_call: TRBD1; cdr3_aa: CSEHRGPNSGANVLTF; cdr3_nt: TGCAGCGAGCACAGGGGCCCGAACTCTGGGGCCAACGTCCTGACTTTC
v_call: TRBV2; clone_size: NA; j_call: TRBJ1-6; d_call: TRBD1; cdr3_aa: CASSEETGWNSPLHF; cdr3_nt: TGTGCCAGCAGTGAAGAGACAGGGTGGAATTCACCCCTCCACTTT
v_call: TRBV6-1; clone_size: NA; j_call: TRBJ2-5; d_call: TRBD1; cdr3_aa: CASSEVAGQGYETQYF; cdr3_nt: TGTGCCAGCAGTGAGGTGGCGGGACAGGGGTACGAGACCCAGTACTTC
v_call: TRBV5-1; clone_size: NA; j_call: TRBJ2-1; d_call: TRBD1; cdr3_aa: CASSSKQGALNEQFF; cdr3_nt: TGCGCCAGCAGCTCGAAACAGGGGGCCCTCAATGAGCAGTTCTTC
v_call: TRBV27; clone_size: NA; j_call: TRBJ1-4; d_call: TRBD1; cdr3_aa: CASRAGTGVFTNEKLFF; cdr3_nt: TGTGCCAGCAGAGCCGGGACAGGGGTCTTTACTAATGAAAAACTGTTTTTT
v_call: TRBV9; clone_size: NA; j_call: TRBJ2-5; d_call: NA; cdr3_aa: CASSVAGNSETQYF; cdr3_nt: TGTGCCAGCAGCGTAGCCGGGAACTCGGAGACCCAGTACTTC
v_call: TRBV12-5; clone_size: NA; j_call: TRBJ1-1; d_call: NA; cdr3_aa: CASGLVRGLSTEAFF; cdr3_nt: TGTGCTAGTGGTTTGGTAAGGGGCTTATCGACTGAAGCTTTCTTT
v_call: TRBV7-9; clone_size: NA; j_call: TRBJ1-5; d_call: NA; cdr3_aa: CASSTGTGSNQPQHF; cdr3_nt: TGTGCCAGCAGCACCGGTACAGGGAGCAATCAGCCCCAGCATTTT
v_call: TRBV7-2; clone_size: NA; j_call: TRBJ2-5; d_call: TRBD1; cdr3_aa: CASSAHRGEKRTQYF; cdr3_nt: TGTGCCAGCAGCGCCCACAGGGGGGAGAAGAGAACCCAGTACTTC
v_call: TRBV5-6; clone_size: NA; j_call: TRBJ2-7; d_call: NA; cdr3_aa: CASSFGGAASADEQYF; cdr3_nt: TGTGCCAGCAGCTTTGGGGGCGCGGCATCCGCGGACGAGCAGTACTTC
v_call: TRBV2; clone_size: NA; j_call: TRBJ1-2; d_call: NA; cdr3_aa: CASSERGEQYGYTF; cdr3_nt: TGTGCCAGCAGTGAACGGGGAGAACAGTATGGCTACACCTTC
v_call: TRBV27; clone_size: once; j_call: TRBJ2-7; d_call: NA; cdr3_aa: CASSLSYAGLSYEQYF; cdr3_nt: TGTGCCAGCAGTTTATCCTATGCGGGACTCTCCTACGAGCAGTACTTC
v_call: TRBV18; clone_size: once; j_call: TRBJ2-7; d_call: NA; cdr3_aa: CASSPETQGREQYF; cdr3_nt: TGTGCCAGCTCACCAGAGACGCAGGGGCGCGAGCAGTACTTC
v_call: TRBV10-2; clone_size: NA; j_call: TRBJ1-5; d_call: NA; cdr3_aa: CATSPAVGQPQHF; cdr3_nt: TGCGCCACCTCTCCAGCGGTCGGGCAGCCCCAGCATTTT
v_call: TRBV7-3; clone_size: NA; j_call: TRBJ2-2; d_call: NA; cdr3_aa: CASSLMGGQVPSNTGELFF; cdr3_nt: TGTGCCAGCAGCTTAATGGGGGGTCAGGTCCCCTCGAACACCGGGGAGCTGTTTTTT
v_call: TRBV28; clone_size: NA; j_call: TRBJ1-4; d_call: TRBD1; cdr3_aa: CASSPLVDRVGEKLFF; cdr3_nt: TGTGCCAGCAGTCCCTTAGTGGACAGGGTAGGAGAAAAACTGTTTTTT
v_call: TRBV5-1; clone_size: NA; j_call: TRBJ2-3; d_call: TRBD2; cdr3_aa: CASSLTSGSLYTDTQYF; cdr3_nt: TGCGCCAGCAGCTTGACTAGCGGGAGCTTATACACAGATACGCAGTATTTT
v_call: TRBV4-3; clone_size: NA; j_call: TRBJ2-7; d_call: TRBD1; cdr3_aa: CASSKALPGQGAWEQYF; cdr3_nt: TGCGCCAGCAGCAAAGCCCTCCCAGGACAGGGGGCTTGGGAGCAGTACTTC
v_call: TRBV7-8; clone_size: NA; j_call: TRBJ1-6; d_call: NA; cdr3_aa: CASSLTPRGTGSPLHF; cdr3_nt: TGTGCCAGCAGCTTAACGCCTCGGGGGACGGGCTCACCCCTCCACTTT
v_call: TRBV7-9; clone_size: NA; j_call: TRBJ2-3; d_call: TRBD2; cdr3_aa: CASSSGTSGGEFWDTQYF; cdr3_nt: TGTGCCAGCAGCAGCGGGACTAGCGGGGGGGAGTTTTGGGATACGCAGTATTTT
v_call: TRBV29-1; clone_size: NA; j_call: TRBJ1-3; d_call: TRBD1; cdr3_aa: CSVSRQGSGNTIYF; cdr3_nt: TGCAGCGTCTCCCGACAGGGGTCTGGAAACACCATATATTTT
v_call: TRBV11-3; clone_size: NA; j_call: TRBJ2-3; d_call: NA; cdr3_aa: CASSPVGGAGRDTQYF; cdr3_nt: TGTGCCAGCAGCCCCGTGGGGGGGGCTGGAAGGGATACGCAGTATTTT
v_call: TRBV18; clone_size: once; j_call: TRBJ2-5; d_call: TRBD2; cdr3_aa: CASSPRPGTSGQETQYF; cdr3_nt: TGTGCCAGCTCACCACGGCCCGGGACTAGCGGACAAGAGACCCAGTACTTC